The clone carrying this TCR beta chain was detected only once. Its antigen is still unknown. The sample originates from a study of cytomegalovirus exposure and HLA in healthy donors. Regarding the study as a whole: A few of the chains that were CMV-associated were confirmed in vitro to be specific for CMV antigens. TCR beta chains numbering under 200 were designated cytomegalovirus-associated.

PCR amplification relied on 60 Vbeta primers (plus 13 Jbeta primers). Libraries were prepared by immunoSEQ multiplex PCR; TCRdb keeps only in-frame clonotypes and omits some of them. There are approximately 100,000 clones in the sample; roughly three quarters occur only once, and 4.1% lies in the top ten. The clonotype comes from a female donor in good health and CMV-seropositive. The sequenced sample was PBMCs.

DNA of the CDR3: TGTGCCAGCCTGACTGGACTGAACAGATATGAGCAGTATTTT. Translating it yields CASLTGLNRYEQYF. The J gene is TRBJ2-3, the V gene TRBV7-2; possible D gene TRBD2, 5 bases. V lost 8 bases, J lost 11 bases, and 23 bases lay in between. From germline, CDR1 is SGHTA and CDR2 FQGNSA. CDR3 length: 14 residues.